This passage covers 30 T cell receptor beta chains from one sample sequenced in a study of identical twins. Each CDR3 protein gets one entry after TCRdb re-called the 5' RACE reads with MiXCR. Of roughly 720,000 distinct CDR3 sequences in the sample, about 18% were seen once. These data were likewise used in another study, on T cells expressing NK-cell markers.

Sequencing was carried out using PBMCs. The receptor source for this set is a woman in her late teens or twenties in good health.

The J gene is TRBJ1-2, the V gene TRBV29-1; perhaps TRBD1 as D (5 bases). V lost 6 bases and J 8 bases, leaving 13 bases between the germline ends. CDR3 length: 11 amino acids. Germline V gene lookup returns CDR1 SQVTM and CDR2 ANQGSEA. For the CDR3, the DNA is TGCAGCGTCCTACGGCGGGGGGGCTACACCTTC. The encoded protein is CSVLRRGGYTF.

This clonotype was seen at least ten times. In DNA, the CDR3 is TGTGCCAGCAGCCCACATGACACAGATACGCAGTATTTT. This gives the protein CASSPHDTDTQYF. The chain uses TRBV14 and TRBJ2-3; D unclear. Trimming pared 4 bases from V and 2 bases from J, leaving 7 bases between. The CDR3 consists of 13 residues. Germline CDR1 and CDR2: SGHDN and FVKESK. The full variable domain, completed using reference TRBV14 and TRBJ2-3, is EAGVTQFPSHSVIEKGQTVTLRCDPISGHDNLYWYRRVMGKEIKFLLHFVKESKQDESGMPNNRFLAERTGGTYSTLKVQPAELEDSGVYFCASSPHDTDTQYFGPGTRLTVL.

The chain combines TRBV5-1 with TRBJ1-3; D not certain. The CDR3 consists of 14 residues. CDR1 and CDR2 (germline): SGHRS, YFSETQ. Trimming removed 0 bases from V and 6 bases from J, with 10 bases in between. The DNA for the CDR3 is TGCGCCAGCAGCTTGGAGGGTTTGGAAAACACCATATATTTT. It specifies CASSLEGLENTIYF.

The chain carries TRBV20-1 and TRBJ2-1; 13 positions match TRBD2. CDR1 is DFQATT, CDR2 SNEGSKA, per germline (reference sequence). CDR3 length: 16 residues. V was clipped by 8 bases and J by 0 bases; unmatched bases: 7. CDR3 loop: CSCLGTSGASYNEQFF. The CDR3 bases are TGCAGTTGTTTGGGGACTAGCGGGGCCTCCTACAATGAGCAGTTCTTC.

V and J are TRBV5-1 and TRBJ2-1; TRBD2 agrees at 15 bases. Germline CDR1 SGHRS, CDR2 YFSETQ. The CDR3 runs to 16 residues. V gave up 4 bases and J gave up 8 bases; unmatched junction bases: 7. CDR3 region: CASSIGTSGGMHEQFF. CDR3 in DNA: TGCGCCAGCAGCATAGGGACTAGCGGGGGGATGCATGAGCAGTTCTTC.

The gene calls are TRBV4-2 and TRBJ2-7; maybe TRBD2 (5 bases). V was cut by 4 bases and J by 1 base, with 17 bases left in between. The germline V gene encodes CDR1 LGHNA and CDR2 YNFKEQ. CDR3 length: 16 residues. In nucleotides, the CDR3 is TGTGCCAGCAGCCCCACGGGGAGCGGTTCGTCCTACGAGCAGTACTTC. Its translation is CASSPTGSGSSYEQYF.

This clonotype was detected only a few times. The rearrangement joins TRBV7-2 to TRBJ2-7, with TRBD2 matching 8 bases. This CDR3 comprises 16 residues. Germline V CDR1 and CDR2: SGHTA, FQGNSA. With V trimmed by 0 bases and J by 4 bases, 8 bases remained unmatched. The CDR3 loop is CASSLASGGPVYEQYF. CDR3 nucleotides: TGTGCCAGCAGCTTAGCGTCGGGAGGGCCCGTATACGAGCAGTACTTC.

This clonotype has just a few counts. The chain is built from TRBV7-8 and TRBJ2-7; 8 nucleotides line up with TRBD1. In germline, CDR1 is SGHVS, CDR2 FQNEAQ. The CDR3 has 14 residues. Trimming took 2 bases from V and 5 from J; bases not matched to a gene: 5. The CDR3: CASSLTQGADEQYF. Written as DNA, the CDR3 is TGTGCCAGCAGCTTAACCCAGGGGGCCGACGAGCAGTACTTC.

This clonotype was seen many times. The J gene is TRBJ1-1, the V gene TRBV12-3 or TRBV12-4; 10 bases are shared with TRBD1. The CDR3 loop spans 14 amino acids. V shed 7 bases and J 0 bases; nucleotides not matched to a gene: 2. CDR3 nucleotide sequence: TGTGCCAGCAAAGGGACAGGGGTGAACACTGAAGCTTTCTTT. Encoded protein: CASKGTGVNTEAFF.

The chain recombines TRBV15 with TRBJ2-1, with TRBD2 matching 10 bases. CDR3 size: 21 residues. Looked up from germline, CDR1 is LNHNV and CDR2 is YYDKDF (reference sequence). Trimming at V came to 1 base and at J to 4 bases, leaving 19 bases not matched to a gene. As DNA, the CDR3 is TGTGCCACCAGCAGAGGTTTGGTCGCTCTAGCGGGGGACCTTAATTACAATGAGCAGTTCTTC. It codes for CATSRGLVALAGDLNYNEQFF.

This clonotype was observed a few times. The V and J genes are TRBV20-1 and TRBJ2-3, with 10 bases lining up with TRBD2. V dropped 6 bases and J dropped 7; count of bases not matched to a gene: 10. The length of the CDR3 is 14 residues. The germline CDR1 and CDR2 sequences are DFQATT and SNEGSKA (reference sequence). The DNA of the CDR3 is TGCAGTGCCTGTACACTAGCGGGGACCAATACGCAGTATTTT. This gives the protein CSACTLAGTNTQYF.

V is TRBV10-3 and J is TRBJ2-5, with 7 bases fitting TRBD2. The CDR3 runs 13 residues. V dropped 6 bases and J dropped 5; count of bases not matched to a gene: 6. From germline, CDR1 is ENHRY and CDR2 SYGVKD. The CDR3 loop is CAISGLAEETQYF. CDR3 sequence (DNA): TGTGCCATCAGCGGGCTAGCGGAGGAGACCCAGTACTTC.

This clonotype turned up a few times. For the CDR3, the DNA is TGTGCCATCGCAGGGGTTACTTCTCAAGAGACCCAGTACTTC. Its translation is CAIAGVTSQETQYF. The V call is TRBV10-3, the J call TRBJ2-5, with D tentatively TRBD1 (6 bases). Trimming took off 8 bases at V and 2 bases at J, with 15 bases between the two ends. Germline CDR1 and CDR2: ENHRY and SYGVKD. CDR3 length: 14 amino acids.

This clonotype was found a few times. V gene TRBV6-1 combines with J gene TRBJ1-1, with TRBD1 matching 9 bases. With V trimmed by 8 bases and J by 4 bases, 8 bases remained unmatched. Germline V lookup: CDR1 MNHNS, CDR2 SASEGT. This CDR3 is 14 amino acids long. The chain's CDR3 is CASGADRGGTEAFF. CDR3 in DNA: TGTGCCAGCGGAGCGGACAGGGGTGGCACTGAAGCTTTCTTT.

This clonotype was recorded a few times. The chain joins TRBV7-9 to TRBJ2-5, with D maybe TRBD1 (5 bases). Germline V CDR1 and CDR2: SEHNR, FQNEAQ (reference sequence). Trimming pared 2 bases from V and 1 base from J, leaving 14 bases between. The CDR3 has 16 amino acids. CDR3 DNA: TGTGCCAGCAGCTTAAGGGGTGAATATACCCAAGAGACCCAGTACTTC. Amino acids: CASSLRGEYTQETQYF. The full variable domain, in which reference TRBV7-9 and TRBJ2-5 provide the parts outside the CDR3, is DTGVSQNPRHKITKRGQNVTFRCDPISEHNRLYWYRQTLGQGPEFLTYFQNEAQLEKSRLLSDRFSAERPKGSFSTLEIQRTEQGDSAMYLCASSLRGEYTQETQYFGPGTRLLVL.

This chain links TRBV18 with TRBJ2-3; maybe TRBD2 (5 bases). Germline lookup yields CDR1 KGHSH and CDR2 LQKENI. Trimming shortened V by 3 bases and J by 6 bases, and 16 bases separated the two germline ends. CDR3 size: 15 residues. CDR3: CASSPEGRWYDTQYF. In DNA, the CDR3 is TGTGCCAGCTCACCTGAGGGCAGGTGGTATGATACGCAGTATTTT.

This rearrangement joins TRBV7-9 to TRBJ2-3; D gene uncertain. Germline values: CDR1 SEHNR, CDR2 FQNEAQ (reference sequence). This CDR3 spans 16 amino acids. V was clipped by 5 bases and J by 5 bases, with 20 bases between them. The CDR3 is CASSPGRLVVLDTQYF. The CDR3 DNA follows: TGTGCCAGCAGCCCAGGCCGGCTAGTTGTGCTAGATACGCAGTATTTT.

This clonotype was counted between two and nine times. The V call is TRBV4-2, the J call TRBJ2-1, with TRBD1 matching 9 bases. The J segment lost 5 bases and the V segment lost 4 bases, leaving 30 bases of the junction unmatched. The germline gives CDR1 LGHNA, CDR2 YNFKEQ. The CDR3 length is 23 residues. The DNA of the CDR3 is TGTGCCAGCAGCCCTCCGGGACAGGGCTTTCATGTACTCGCCCAGCGGCGAAACAATGAGCAGTTCTTC. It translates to CASSPPGQGFHVLAQRRNNEQFF.

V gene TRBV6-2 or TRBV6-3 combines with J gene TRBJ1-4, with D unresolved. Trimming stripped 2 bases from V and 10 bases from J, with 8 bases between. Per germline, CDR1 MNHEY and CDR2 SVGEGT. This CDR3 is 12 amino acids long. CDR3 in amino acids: CASSYASGKLFF. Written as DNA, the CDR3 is TGTGCCAGCAGTTACGCCAGCGGAAAACTGTTTTTT.

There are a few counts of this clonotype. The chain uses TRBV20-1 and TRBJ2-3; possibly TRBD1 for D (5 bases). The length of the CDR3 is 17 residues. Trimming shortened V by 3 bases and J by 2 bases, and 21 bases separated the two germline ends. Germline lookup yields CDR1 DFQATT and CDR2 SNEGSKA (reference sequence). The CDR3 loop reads CSARFSVSTGPTDTQYF. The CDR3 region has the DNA TGCAGTGCTAGGTTTTCGGTGTCTACAGGCCCCACAGATACGCAGTATTTT.

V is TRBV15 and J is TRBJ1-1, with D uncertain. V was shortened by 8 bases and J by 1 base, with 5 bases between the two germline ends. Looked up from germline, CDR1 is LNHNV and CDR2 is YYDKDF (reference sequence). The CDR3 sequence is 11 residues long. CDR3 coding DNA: TGTGCCACCTCGTGGAACACTGAAGCTTTCTTT. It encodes CATSWNTEAFF. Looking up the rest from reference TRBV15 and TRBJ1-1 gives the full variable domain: DAMVIQNPRYQVTQFGKPVTLSCSQTLNHNVMYWYQQKSSQAPKLLFHYYDKDFNNEADTPDNFQSRRPNTSFCFLDIRSPGLGDTAMYLCATSWNTEAFFGQGTRLTVV.

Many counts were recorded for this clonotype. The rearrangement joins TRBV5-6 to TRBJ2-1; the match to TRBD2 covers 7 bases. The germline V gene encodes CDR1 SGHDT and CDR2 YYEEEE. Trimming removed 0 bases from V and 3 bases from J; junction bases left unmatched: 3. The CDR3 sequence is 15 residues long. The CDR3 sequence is CASSLGGTNYNEQFF. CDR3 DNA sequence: TGTGCCAGCAGCTTGGGAGGGACTAACTACAATGAGCAGTTCTTC. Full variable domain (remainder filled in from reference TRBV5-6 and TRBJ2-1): DAGVTQSPTHLIKTRGQQVTLRCSPKSGHDTVSWYQQALGQGPQFIFQYYEEEERQRGNFPDRFSGHQFPNYSSELNVNALLLGDSALYLCASSLGGTNYNEQFFGPGTRLTVL.

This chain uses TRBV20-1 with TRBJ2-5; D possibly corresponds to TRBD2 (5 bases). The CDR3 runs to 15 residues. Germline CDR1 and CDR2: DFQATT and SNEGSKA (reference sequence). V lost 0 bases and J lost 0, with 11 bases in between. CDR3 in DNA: TGCAGTGCTAGAGAGCCCCGGGATCACCAAGAGACCCAGTACTTC. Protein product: CSAREPRDHQETQYF.

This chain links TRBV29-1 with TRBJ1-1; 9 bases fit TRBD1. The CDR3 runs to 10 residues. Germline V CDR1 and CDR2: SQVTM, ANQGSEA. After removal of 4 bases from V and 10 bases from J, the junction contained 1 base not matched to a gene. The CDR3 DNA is TGCAGCGTTGTGGACAGGGGAGCTTTCTTT. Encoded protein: CSVVDRGAFF.

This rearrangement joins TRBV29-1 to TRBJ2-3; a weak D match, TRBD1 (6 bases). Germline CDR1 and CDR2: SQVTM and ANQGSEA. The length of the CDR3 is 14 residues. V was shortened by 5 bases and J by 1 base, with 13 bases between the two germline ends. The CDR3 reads CSVWGQDRTDTQYF. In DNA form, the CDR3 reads TGCAGCGTTTGGGGACAAGATCGCACAGATACGCAGTATTTT.

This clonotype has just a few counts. As DNA, the CDR3 is TGCAGTGCTATGGGTGACACCTTC. This encodes CSAMGDTF. The chain employs TRBV20-1 and TRBJ1-2; D is undetermined. This CDR3 has 8 residues. Per the germline V gene, CDR1 is DFQATT and CDR2 is SNEGSKA (reference sequence). V lost 4 bases, J lost 12 bases, and 6 bases lay in between.

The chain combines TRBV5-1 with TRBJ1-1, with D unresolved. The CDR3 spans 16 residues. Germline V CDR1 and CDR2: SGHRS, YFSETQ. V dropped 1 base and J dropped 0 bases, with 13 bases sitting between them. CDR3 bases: TGCGCCAGCAGCTTGAAGGTGGAGTTCATGAACACTGAAGCTTTCTTT. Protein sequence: CASSLKVEFMNTEAFF.

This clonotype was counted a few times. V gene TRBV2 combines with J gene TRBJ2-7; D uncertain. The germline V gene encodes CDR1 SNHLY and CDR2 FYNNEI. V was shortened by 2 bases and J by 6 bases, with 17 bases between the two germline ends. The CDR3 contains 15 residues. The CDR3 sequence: CASSEPAIHTGEQYF. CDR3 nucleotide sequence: TGTGCCAGCAGTGAACCGGCGATCCATACGGGCGAGCAGTACTTC.

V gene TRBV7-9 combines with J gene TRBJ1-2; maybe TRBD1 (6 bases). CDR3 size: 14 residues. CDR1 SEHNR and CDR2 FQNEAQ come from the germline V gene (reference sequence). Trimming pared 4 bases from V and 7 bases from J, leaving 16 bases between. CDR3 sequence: CASSSLQGSGGYTF. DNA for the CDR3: TGTGCCAGCAGCTCGCTACAGGGATCTGGTGGCTACACCTTC.

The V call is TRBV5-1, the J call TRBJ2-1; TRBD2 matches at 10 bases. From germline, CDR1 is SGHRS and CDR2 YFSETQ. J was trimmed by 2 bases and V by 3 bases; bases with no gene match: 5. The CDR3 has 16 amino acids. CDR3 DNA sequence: TGCGCCAGCAGCTGGACGCTAGCGGGGGCCTACAATGAGCAGTTCTTC. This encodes CASSWTLAGAYNEQFF.